The clone carrying this TCR beta chain was counted only a few times. The antigen is undetermined. This entry comes from a study of early T cells in non-severe SARS-CoV-2 infection. General study results and limits: VDJdb matching favored anti-spike CD8 responses, missing private and CD4 specificities.

Each cDNA molecule carried a unique molecular identifier. TCRdb ran MiXCR on the 5' RACE reads and lists one entry per CDR3 protein. This sample carries 50,000 to 60,000 distinct CDR3 sequences, 6.6% of them seen once, and the ten largest clones take 5.5% to 7.5%. In germline, CDR1 is SNHLY, CDR2 FYNNEI. The CDR3 sequence is 13 residues long. After removal of 9 bases from V and 7 bases from J, the junction contained 9 bases not matched to a gene. The specimen was whole blood, collected at baseline. This clonotype was sampled from an adult who was a healthcare worker with PCR-confirmed SARS-CoV-2 infection or an uninfected control (not recorded which). The J gene is TRBJ1-5, the V gene TRBV2; 7 positions agree with TRBD1. For the CDR3, the DNA is TGTGCCAGTCACGGGACAGTGGTCCAGCCCCAGCATTTT. Amino acid sequence: CASHGTVVQPQHF.